Listed below are T cell receptor beta chains from one sample, sequenced in a study of shared clonotypes between healthy human individuals. The table came from immunoSEQ multiplex PCR; TCRdb's copy has only in-frame clones and leaves some out. The table includes roughly 510,000 clones, about three quarters detected once. The sample comprised PBMCs. These receptors originate from a woman aged 40 to 50 in good health. Some clones in this sample may be carry-over from other donors' samples. Both conserved end residues are part of each CDR3. The D gene is left open where the match is weak. For some rows the clone size is stated as once, few or many, or as a class when expanded; others skip it.

abundance,len,j_gene,v_gene,d_gene,CDR3nt,CDR3aa
once,15,TRBJ1-2,TRBV5-4,-,TGTGCCAGCAGGAACCGGGCAATGAGGGGCTATGGCTACACCTTC,CASRNRAMRGYGYTF
few,13,TRBJ1-1,TRBV9,-,TGTGCCAGCAGTCAAACCATGGCGGATGAAGCTTTCTTT,CASSQTMADEAFF
-,14,TRBJ2-2,TRBV28,-,TGTGCCAGCAGTAACTTAGCGGCGACCGGGGAGCTGTTTTTT,CASSNLAATGELFF
-,14,TRBJ1-1,TRBV18,-,TGTGCCAGCTTCCCGACAGTCTCCACCTCTGAAGCTTTCTTT,CASFPTVSTSEAFF
-,15,TRBJ2-2,TRBV7-7,-,TGTGCTAGCAGCTTAGGTCAGGGGAACACCGGGGAGCTGTTTTTT,CASSLGQGNTGELFF
-,12,TRBJ1-4,TRBV7-9,-,TGTGCCAGCAGCTCTCAGGGGAGAAAACTGTTTTTT,CASSSQGRKLFF
-,12,TRBJ2-7,TRBV21-1,-,TGTGCCAGCAGCAAAAACTCGTACGAGCAGTACTTC,CASSKNSYEQYF
-,13,TRBJ2-7,TRBV5-8,-,TGTGCCAGCAGCTTGGCTGCAACCTACGAGCAGTACTTC,CASSLAATYEQYF
-,13,TRBJ2-7,TRBV18,-,TGTGCCAGCTCACGAGACAGCACCTACGAGCAGTACTTC,CASSRDSTYEQYF
-,15,TRBJ2-7,TRBV7-8,TRBD1,TGTGCCAGCAGCTTAGAGGGGGCCTCCTCCTACGAGCAGTACTTC,CASSLEGASSYEQYF
-,16,TRBJ2-5,TRBV27,TRBD1,TGTGCCAGCAGTCCTATTCGACAGGGTATATCGGAGACCCAGTACTTC,CASSPIRQGISETQYF
-,16,TRBJ2-3,TRBV19,TRBD2,TGTGCCAGTCAGGCCGGTACTAGCGGGATACGAAATACGCAGTATTTT,CASQAGTSGIRNTQYF
-,15,TRBJ2-3,TRBV5-1,-,TGCGCCAGCAGCCCTTACGGGGCCGGGACAGATACGCAGTATTTT,CASSPYGAGTDTQYF
-,14,TRBJ1-2,TRBV6-5,TRBD1,TGTGCCAGCAGTCGGGACAGGATCTTGGATGGCTACACCTTC,CASSRDRILDGYTF
-,12,TRBJ2-7,TRBV28,-,TGTGCCAGCAGTTTGACGTTCTCCGAGCAGTACTTC,CASSLTFSEQYF
-,15,TRBJ2-7,TRBV19,-,TGTGCCAGTAGTGGCCAGGGGGGAGGAACCTACGAGCAGTACTTC,CASSGQGGGTYEQYF
-,11,TRBJ2-7,TRBV29-1,-,TGCAGCGTTATCCGGGGGAACGAGCAGTACTTC,CSVIRGNEQYF
-,17,TRBJ1-2,TRBV7-2,TRBD1,TGTGCCAGCAGCTTATGGGGACAGGGGGCGAGTACGTGTGGCTACACCTTC,CASSLWGQGASTCGYTF
-,15,TRBJ2-6,TRBV7-2,-,TGTGCCAGCAGTCCCGTAGCGGCTGGGGCCAACGTCCTGACTTTC,CASSPVAAGANVLTF
-,14,TRBJ2-2,TRBV5-1,-,TGCGCCAGCAGCGTACAGGGAAACACCGGGGAGCTGTTTTTT,CASSVQGNTGELFF
-,15,TRBJ2-2,TRBV5-1,-,TGCGCCAGCAGCTTGAAACAGGGTGGGACCGGGGAGCTGTTTTTT,CASSLKQGGTGELFF
-,13,TRBJ1-1,TRBV6-5,-,TGTGCCAGCAGTTACAGGGACACCTCTGAAGCTTTCTTT,CASSYRDTSEAFF
-,14,TRBJ2-7,TRBV7-2,TRBD1,TGTGCCAGCACCAGGCAGGGGGCATCCTACGAGCAGTACTTC,CASTRQGASYEQYF
-,12,TRBJ2-4,TRBV18,-,TGTGCCAGCTCCCCTTCAGGGGGGATTCAGTACTTC,CASSPSGGIQYF
-,14,TRBJ2-2,TRBV29-1,-,TGCAGCGTTGATCGGGGAGTGAACACCGGGGAGCTGTTTTTT,CSVDRGVNTGELFF
-,15,TRBJ1-1,TRBV28,-,TGTGCCAGCAGTCCCCGGTTAATCATGAACACTGAAGCTTTCTTT,CASSPRLIMNTEAFF
-,15,TRBJ2-6,TRBV11-3,-,TGTGCCAGTGCCGGTGGGGGAACTGGGGCCAACGTCCTGACTTTC,CASAGGGTGANVLTF
-,15,TRBJ2-7,TRBV11-2,-,TGTGCCAGCAGCTCTCCATCGGTGGGGGCAGACGAGCAGTACTTC,CASSSPSVGADEQYF
-,15,TRBJ2-5,TRBV7-2,-,TGTGCCAGCAGCCCTATTGTAAGGTCGGGGGAGACCCAGTACTTC,CASSPIVRSGETQYF
-,13,TRBJ1-1,TRBV11-2,-,TGTGCCAGCAGCCCTCTGCGGAACACTGAAGCTTTCTTT,CASSPLRNTEAFF
-,14,TRBJ2-1,TRBV11-2,-,TGTGCCAGCAGCCCCGCTTTGTACTACAATGAGCAGTTCTTC,CASSPALYYNEQFF
-,14,TRBJ1-1,TRBV27,-,TGTGCCAGCAGTTTGGGGAGAATGAACACTGAAGCTTTCTTT,CASSLGRMNTEAFF
many,19,TRBJ2-3,TRBV4-1,TRBD2,TGCGCCAGCAGCAATCTAGGACTAGCCGGGAAGCGCACTACAGATACGCAGTATTTT,CASSNLGLAGKRTTDTQYF
-,17,TRBJ2-1,TRBV13,TRBD2,TGTGCCAGCAGCTTAGTTGCTAGCGGGAGGGAGAGGAATGAGCAGTTCTTC,CASSLVASGRERNEQFF
-,13,TRBJ2-5,TRBV28,-,TGTGCCCTAGAATATCAGGAACAAGAGACCCAGTACTTC,CALEYQEQETQYF
-,15,TRBJ2-7,TRBV19,-,TGTGCCAGTAGTATAGTCCATGAAGTCGGCTACGAGCAGTACTTC,CASSIVHEVGYEQYF
-,16,TRBJ2-2,TRBV10-1,-,TGCGCCAGCAGTGAGGGTCAGACCGGAGGTATCGGGGAGCTGTTTTTT,CASSEGQTGGIGELFF
-,14,TRBJ1-1,TRBV9,-,TGTGCCAGCAGCGTAGAAGAGGTTTTCTCTGAAGCTTTCTTT,CASSVEEVFSEAFF
-,17,TRBJ2-2,TRBV4-3,TRBD2,TGCGCCAGCAGCCAGGGACTAGCGGGAGACGTGTCCGGGGAGCTGTTTTTT,CASSQGLAGDVSGELFF
-,14,TRBJ1-2,TRBV10-3,-,TGTGCCATCAGTGAGTCTGGGGGAGACTATGGCTACACCTTC,CAISESGGDYGYTF
-,13,TRBJ2-1,TRBV2,TRBD1,TGTGCCAGCAGTGGGGACAGCTACAATGAGCAGTTCTTC,CASSGDSYNEQFF
-,15,TRBJ2-3,TRBV6-1,TRBD2,TGTGCCAGCAGTGGCCGCGCGGGAGGGACAGATACGCAGTATTTT,CASSGRAGGTDTQYF
few,15,TRBJ2-2,TRBV5-5,-,TGTGCCAGCAGCTTTTCCAGAGCGAACACCGGGGAGCTGTTTTTT,CASSFSRANTGELFF
-,14,TRBJ2-1,TRBV10-3,TRBD1,TGTGCCATCAGTGACCGGGACAGATGGAATGAGCAGTTCTTC,CAISDRDRWNEQFF
-,14,TRBJ2-5,TRBV5-1,-,TGCGCCAGCAGCTTAGCCAGGGTCGAGGAGACCCAGTACTTC,CASSLARVEETQYF
-,14,TRBJ2-7,TRBV7-9,TRBD1,TGTGCCAGCTCCGGACAGGATCCTTTCTACGAGCAGTACTTC,CASSGQDPFYEQYF
-,14,TRBJ1-1,TRBV10-3,-,TGTGCCATCAGTGAGTCGGGGCAGAACACTGAAGCTTTCTTT,CAISESGQNTEAFF
-,16,TRBJ2-7,TRBV11-1,-,TGTGCCAGCAGCTTATCTCAGGTTTCATCGGGCTACGAGCAGTACTTC,CASSLSQVSSGYEQYF
-,12,TRBJ2-1,TRBV19,-,TGTGCCAGTACCCCCTCTGTAGGGGAGCAGTTCTTC,CASTPSVGEQFF
once,15,TRBJ1-5,TRBV28,TRBD1,TGTGCCAGCAGGGGGACAGGGGATAGCAATCAGCCCCAGCATTTT,CASRGTGDSNQPQHF
-,14,TRBJ2-7,TRBV7-2,-,TGTGCCAGCAGCTTTACCCCGGGGCTCGGCGAGCAGTACTTC,CASSFTPGLGEQYF
once,14,TRBJ2-5,TRBV9,-,TGTGCCAGCAGCGTAGGGGAGGACTTCGGGACCCAGTACTTC,CASSVGEDFGTQYF